These 9 T cell receptor beta chains came from one sample sequenced in a study of cytomegalovirus exposure and HLA in healthy donors. In the PCR, 60 Vbeta and 13 Jbeta primers were used. Libraries were prepared by immunoSEQ multiplex PCR; TCRdb keeps only in-frame clonotypes and omits some of them. The sample has about 64,000 clones. Sequenced: PBMCs. All receptors derive from a woman between 18 and 30 years old in good health and CMV-seronegative.

J is TRBJ2-7 and V is TRBV6-6; a weak D match, TRBD2 (6 bases). Germline lookup yields CDR1 MNHNY and CDR2 SVGAGI (reference sequence). Trimming pared 5 bases from V and 3 bases from J, leaving 14 bases between. The CDR3 length is 14 residues. CDR3 sequence: CASSDSGSRYEQYF. The CDR3 region has the DNA TGTGCCAGCAGTGACAGCGGGTCCCGCTACGAGCAGTACTTC.

The V call is TRBV19, the J call TRBJ1-2, with no clear D. The V gene's germline CDR1 is LNHDA and CDR2 SQIVND (reference sequence). This CDR3 comprises 12 residues. The ends were cut back, 8 bases at V and 4 bases at J, with 11 bases in the middle. The CDR3 here is CASAGGVYGYTF. CDR3 in DNA: TGTGCCAGTGCGGGCGGCGTCTATGGCTACACCTTC.

The chain has TRBV7-9 and TRBJ2-7, with a tentative D call TRBD1 (6 bases). The CDR3 loop spans 11 amino acids. Germline V lookup: CDR1 SEHNR, CDR2 FQNEAQ (reference sequence). The V and J ends lost 11 bases and 5 bases respectively, with 13 bases between them. The CDR3 here is CALQGNDEQYF. The CDR3, as DNA: TGTGCCCTACAGGGTAACGACGAGCAGTACTTC.

V gene TRBV7-9 combines with J gene TRBJ1-1; 8 bases align to TRBD1. Trimming took 5 bases from V and 4 from J; bases not matched to a gene: 3. This CDR3 has 13 residues. The germline gives CDR1 SEHNR, CDR2 FQNEAQ (reference sequence). This CDR3 reads CASSGTGGTEAFF. In DNA form, the CDR3 reads TGTGCCAGCAGCGGTACAGGGGGCACTGAAGCTTTCTTT.

This chain joins TRBV29-1 and TRBJ1-5; TRBD1 is a possible D gene (6 bases). The CDR3 length is 12 residues. Trimming cost V 5 bases and J 4 bases, with 9 bases left between them. CDR1 is SQVTM and CDR2 is ANQGSEA in the germline V gene. The CDR3 nucleotides are TGCAGCGTTCAGGGGAGTAATCAGCCCCAGCATTTT. Protein: CSVQGSNQPQHF.

The rearrangement uses TRBV18 and TRBJ2-5; TRBD1 is a possible D gene (6 bases). V lost 6 bases, J lost 3 bases, and 14 bases lay in between. This CDR3 contains 14 residues. Germline CDR1 is KGHSH and CDR2 is LQKENI. The chain's CDR3 is CASSSTGPEETQYF. As DNA, the CDR3 is TGTGCCAGCTCTAGTACAGGGCCAGAAGAGACCCAGTACTTC.

V and J are TRBV6-5 and TRBJ1-2, with D possibly TRBD1 on 5 matching bases. The CDR3 extends over 14 amino acids. Between the trimmed V and J ends, which lost 0 bases and 8 bases, there was a span of 13 bases. From germline, CDR1 is MNHEY and CDR2 SVGAGI. The CDR3 bases are TGTGCCAGCAGTTACTCGAAGCGGGGGAGCGGCTACACCTTC. It encodes CASSYSKRGSGYTF.

The V gene is TRBV18, the J gene TRBJ2-7; the D gene is possibly TRBD1 (6 bases). The ends were cut back, 3 bases at V and 5 bases at J, with 11 bases in the middle. This CDR3 is built from 13 residues. Per germline, CDR1 KGHSH and CDR2 LQKENI. CDR3 sequence reads: CASSPGTTDEQYF. Written as DNA, the CDR3 is TGTGCCAGCTCACCTGGGACAACGGACGAGCAGTACTTC.

The chain couples TRBV30 to TRBJ2-7, with D possibly being TRBD1 (6 bases). The CDR3 is made up of 13 amino acids. Looked up from germline, CDR1 is GTSNPN and CDR2 is SVGIG (reference sequence). V lost 1 base, J lost 4 bases, and 11 bases lay in between. This chain's CDR3 is CAWSGAGAYEQYF. The CDR3 DNA reads as TGTGCCTGGAGTGGGGCAGGGGCTTACGAGCAGTACTTC.